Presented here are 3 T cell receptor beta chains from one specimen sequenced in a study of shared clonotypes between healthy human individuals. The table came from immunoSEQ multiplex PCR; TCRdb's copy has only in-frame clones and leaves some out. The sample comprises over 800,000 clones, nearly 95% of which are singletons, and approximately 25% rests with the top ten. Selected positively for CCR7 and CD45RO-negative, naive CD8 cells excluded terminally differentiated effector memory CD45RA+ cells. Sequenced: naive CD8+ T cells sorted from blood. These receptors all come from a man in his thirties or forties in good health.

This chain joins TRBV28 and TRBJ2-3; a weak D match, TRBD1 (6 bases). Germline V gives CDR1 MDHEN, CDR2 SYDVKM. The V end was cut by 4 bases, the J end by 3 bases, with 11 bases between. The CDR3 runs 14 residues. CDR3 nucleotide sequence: TGTGCCAGCAGTTCAGGGGCTGGGACAGATACGCAGTATTTT. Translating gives CASSSGAGTDTQYF.

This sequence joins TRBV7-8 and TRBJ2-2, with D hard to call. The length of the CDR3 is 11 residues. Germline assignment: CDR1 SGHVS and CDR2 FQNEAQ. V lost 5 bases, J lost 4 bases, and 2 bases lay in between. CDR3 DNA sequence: TGTGCCAGCAGCATCACCGGGGAGCTGTTTTTT. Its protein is CASSITGELFF.

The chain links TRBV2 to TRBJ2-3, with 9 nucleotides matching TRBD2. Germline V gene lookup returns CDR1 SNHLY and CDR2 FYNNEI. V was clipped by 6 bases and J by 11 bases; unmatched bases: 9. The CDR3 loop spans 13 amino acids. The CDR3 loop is CASRPGTSREQYF. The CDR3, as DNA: TGTGCCAGCAGACCCGGGACTAGCCGGGAGCAGTATTTT.